The source of this T cell receptor (beta chain) is a study of shared clonotypes between healthy human individuals (dated by TCRdb to 2020 to 2021). For context, the study as a whole: The cohort comprised two women and a few men aged 18 to 49 years. Per donor, three plates each were used for CD4 naive and CD4 memory, two for CD8 naive, and one for CD8 memory. To estimate repertoire size and how much clonotype sharing occurs between individuals, the study deeply sequenced the blood TCR repertoires of roughly 5 healthy adults. Different laboratories and diverse techniques were used to prepare libraries and sequence TCR repertoires, to increase sequencing depth and limit assay-specific biases. Between about 0.85 and 8.9 billion PBMCs per donor were obtained by leukapheresis. Findings and caveats that apply to the study as a whole: Higher generation probabilities were observed for clonotypes shared by all four sorted-subset donors than for non-shared clonotypes. Pairwise subsampling indicated that sequencing depth was expected to affect the degree of clonotype sharing among donors. Estimated clonotype richness was generally larger for naive than for memory subsets. Sampling was restricted to blood, and TCR repertoires in tissue are likely to differ from TCR repertoires in blood. Across a handful of donors, approximately 4.6% of naive CD4, approximately 4% of naive CD8, approximately 2.5% of memory CD4, and 0.4% of memory CD8 clonotypes were shared. The small number of donors limited the genetic and exposure-history diversity represented. Rarefaction of sorted-subset datasets indicated incomplete sequencing despite the large sequencing depth.

TCR CDR3 regions were amplified from genomic DNA by multiplex PCR using the deep immunoSEQ assay. Genomic DNA extracted from each cell subset was distributed evenly over all wells of several immunoSEQ 96-well plates, and each plate served as one replicate. For sorted subsets, each replicate PCR was loaded with 200 ng genomic DNA, equivalent to some 27,000 T cell genomes. The purified libraries were quantified using a Qubit 3.0 fluorometer, sized with a Bioanalyzer 2100, and then quantified again using the KAPA Library Quantification kit. Every immunoSEQ 96-well plate was sequenced on a dedicated single-read 150-cycle Illumina NextSeq 550 flow cell. Regarding the original processing steps: Because only junctional sequences without quality scores were contained in the immunoSEQ output, filtering matching that applied to full-length reads could not be performed. Sequences were annotated with PyIR, a Python wrapper for IgBLAST v1.9, using IMGT germline references to assign V/J genes and CDR3. Any read was removed if the V/J assignment was weak (E-value above 1e-6), the CDR3 was missing, or the read contained stop codons, out-of-frame junctions, or ambiguous translated residues. V3J clonotypes were defined by identical inferred V gene, J gene, and CDR3 amino acid sequence. Percentage overlap between repertoires was computed as shared unique clonotypes divided by the size of the smaller repertoire. Repertoire richness was assessed with RTK rarefaction, the Chao1 estimator, and Recon v2.1 estimates of unobserved clonotypes. For all TCRbeta clonotypes obtained by the gDNA method from a handful of donors, generation probabilities were computed with OLGA. In TCRdb, the immuneACCESS table is reduced to in-frame sequences with V and J assigned. These tables do not hold every clone; where another copy was compared, an unresolved V gene accounts for under half, and the others remain unexplained. That table supplies the V and J calls and clone size; D and trimming were determined from the DNA. This sample is represented by approximately 2.4 million clones; almost 96% of them were singletons. The top ten hold more than 0.1% of the sample.

The donors were healthy, HIV-negative adults who had no recently reported acute infections or vaccinations. Only Caucasian adults living in Nashville, Tennessee, USA were represented among the donors. CD4+ T cells were enriched through magnetic negative selection, after which naive cells were positively selected on CD45RA and the remaining negative fraction served as the memory subset. Blood was collected by leukapheresis, and PBMCs were isolated by Ficoll-Histopaque density gradient centrifugation and then cryopreserved in liquid nitrogen vapor phase. Analytical flow cytometry was used to check the purity and quantity of each magnetically sorted T cell population. From each sorted fraction, genomic DNA was isolated and quantified by UV absorbance on a Nanodrop 2000c. As regards this clone: Its antigen target is currently unknown. Base qualities are missing; no much larger clone stands one base away.

CDR1 is given as MNHEY and CDR2 as SMNVEV, both from the germline V gene (reference sequence). V has 5 bases trimmed and J has 8 bases trimmed; junction bases matching no gene number 7. The CDR3 measures 14 amino acids from cysteine to phenylalanine. CDR3 DNA is the only sequence kept; it has 42 bases, read in frame from the first base. Material for sequencing was naive CD4+ T cells sorted from blood. The cell subset or site label of this sample denotes: CD45RA+ positively selected. The sequence links TRBV27 to TRBJ1-4; 8 central bases correspond to TRBD1. The sequence came from a man aged 18 to 29 in good health. The DNA sequence is given as TGTGCCAGCAGTCCCCGGACAGGGAGGGAAAAACTGTTTTTT. Its amino acids are CASSPRTGREKLFF.